This T cell receptor beta chain was identified during a study of T cell repertoires in cytomegalovirus infection. About the study: Recently described HLA-C-restricted plus well-studied HLA-B-restricted CMV epitopes were used. Based on public TCR beta signatures, there were indications of CMV infection and of a matching HLA type. General study results and limits: The response measured ex vivo was dominated by TCR beta clonotypes (HLA-C-restricted and CMV-specific). Identification of carriers of CMV plus the relevant HLA was performed using cumulative public TCR beta family frequency.

TCRdb recomputed calls from the reads with MiXCR, one row per CDR3 protein. The repertoire consists of 830,000 or so distinct CDR3 sequences, with over 25% occurring once and the leading ten covering 9.5% to 15%. V shed 0 bases and J shed 0 bases, with 11 bases lying between them. This CDR3 comprises 16 residues. The germline V gene has CDR1 MGHRA and CDR2 YSYEKL. Worth noting for this clonotype: Its specificity is not known.

Here the sequenced sample was cultured CD8+ T cells from PBMCs, taken from culture after CMV antigen stimulation. This TCR came from a human donor in good health (CMV status not recorded). Some clones in this sample may be carry-over from other donors' samples. This chain uses TRBV4-1 with TRBJ1-1; D uncertain. CDR3 amino acids: CASSQDFGGLNTEAFF. The DNA of the CDR3 is TGCGCCAGCAGCCAAGATTTTGGAGGTTTGAACACTGAAGCTTTCTTT.